This T cell receptor (beta chain) came from a study of CD8 T cells in ankylosing spondylitis. The study's findings and limits: Within matched ankylosing spondylitis synovial fluid, disease-linked clones were reportedly significantly enriched. Before this, some motif variants had been reported in reactive arthritis synovial fluid and blood. CD8+ cells made up the disease-linked clones, which were relatively rare in peripheral blood. Characteristic, it appeared, of ankylosing spondylitis blood was a TCR beta motif of fewer than 10 highly homologous variants.

For TCR beta, libraries came from quantitative 5'-RACE with molecular barcodes. A single record per CDR3 protein comes from TCRdb applying MiXCR to the 5' RACE reads. The repertoire holds approximately 550,000 distinct CDR3 sequences, with about 12% as singletons. As to this clonotype: Its target is not known.

CDR3 length equals 13 residues. Trimming left V 4 bases short and J 5 bases short, with 11 bases between. Germline CDR1 is SEHNR and CDR2 is FQNEAQ (reference sequence). The receptor's source is a male donor with ankylosing spondylitis. The genes are TRBV7-9 and TRBJ2-5, with D possibly TRBD1 on 6 matching bases. The material sequenced was blood, either unsorted or a sorted T cell fraction (not recorded which). Here the CDR3 reads CASSSGAWETQYF. The DNA for the CDR3 is TGTGCCAGCAGCTCAGGGGCGTGGGAGACCCAGTACTTC.